The T cell receptor beta chain under discussion was sequenced for a study of cytomegalovirus exposure and HLA in healthy donors (dated by TCRdb to the late 2010s). Background for the entire study: According to an earlier analysis of a few hundred of the donors, some 170 million T cells yielded 117 million unique TCR beta sequences and about 300 Gb of sequence data. Roughly 320 gigabases of sequencing data and roughly 80 million unique TCR sequences made up an early release that covered several hundred HLA-typed donors. The genetic ancestry cluster associated with self-reported Caucasian donors included 81% of the 398 genotyped donors. The study aimed to test whether signatures of past pathogen exposure could be identified by cataloging public T cell receptors. The study profiled the T cell repertoires of more than 500 subjects by immunosequencing and related them to cytomegalovirus serostatus. Besides the first cohort of around 670 subjects, a separate validation cohort made up of roughly 120 different subjects was used. To predict cytomegalovirus infection status, the study brought together high-throughput TCR immunosequencing, statistical association of individual TCRs with disease status, and machine learning. A later analysis re-examined previously published TCR beta repertoires from more than 600 donors and added high-resolution HLA genotyping to investigate patterns of TCR occurrence. Rather than drawing on any new phenotypic data, the later analysis identified candidate immune exposures from TCR beta sequences and the way those sequences occurred across donors. To decide whether each TCR beta V gene segment behaved as functional or pseudogenic, an earlier analysis of 587 of the donors relied on high-throughput TCR beta sequencing. Alongside the repertoire data, information on donor age, sex, ethnicity and CMV serostatus was compiled. In a later genetic analysis, genome-wide SNP genotypes for about three fifths of the 666 donors were used, and that subset was treated as a discovery cohort. Every repertoire in the discovery cohort had been generated on one and the same sequencing platform. Class I and class II HLA loci were covered by the typing at four-digit resolution. Typing coverage varied by locus: roughly 629-640 donors for A, B, C, DRB1 and DQB1; 500 to 550 for DQA1; about 600 for DPA1; around 450 for DPB1. Several DR-DQ haplotypes were treated as single units for association and clustering because of strong linkage in the cohort. Among a few hundred genotyped donors of the cohort, an average of 235,054 unique TCR beta nucleotide sequences were sequenced per donor, about a sixth of them non-productive. Overall study outcomes, separate from this receptor: CMV serostatus was the only immune exposure information available for the cohort. The authors suggested that the approach could potentially be extended to other disease states and immunological phenotypes. Compared with the 666-donor mean, donors in an Asian-associated ancestry cluster had fewer N-insertions in productive TCRs, according to a later genetic analysis. Because some donors lacked HLA typing at each locus, the association tests relied only on the typed subset. At a false discovery rate of 0.05, a later analysis linked about 17,000 TCR beta sequences to specific HLA alleles. V-gene and J-gene trimming of TCR beta chains was associated with a missense DCLRE1C variant in a later genetic analysis, and the association was replicated in an independent cohort. Seventeen rarely observed V segments, including chromosome 9 orphons, were excluded from the earlier analysis of almost 600 of the donors because counts were too low. A further reported finding was that TCR beta sequences accurately predicted the HLA-A and HLA-B alleles for most subjects in the first cohort. The presence/absence analyses assumed that sequencing depth was roughly uniform across donors, and that assumption may not be true. According to a later analysis, most CMV-associated TCR beta chains appeared to be HLA-restricted, and the HLA associations seemed to be driven largely by CMV exposure. In vitro tests confirmed that a few of the cytomegalovirus-associated TCR beta chains recognize cytomegalovirus antigens. When HLA alleles, especially DR and DQ, strongly co-occurred, TCR associations were difficult to assign to individual alleles. A cluster of highly shared sequence variants was judged likely to represent a technical artifact of the sequencing pipeline. Linkage disequilibrium might explain the correlated functional status among segregating V segments, but an unknown experimental factor could not be excluded. The cohort was sequenced for TCR beta chains only, and without alpha or paired-chain data the features that could be detected were limited. In a later analysis, several top co-occurrence clusters were reported to appear linked to parvovirus B19, influenza, CMV and Epstein-Barr virus. In a later analysis, TCR association rates were found to vary across HLA loci, with the most associated TCRs seen for DRB1 alleles and the fewest for HLA-C alleles. The study listed 150 to 200 TCR beta chains as associated with cytomegalovirus. In both the original and validation cohorts, the classifier was reported to diagnose cytomegalovirus status with high specificity and sensitivity. Most TCR sequences were observed very rarely across donors, whereas some public TCRs were present in many individuals. Because the 87-base-pair reads could not distinguish some IMGT-functional V segments, including TRBV6-2 and TRBV6-3, those segments were excluded. Compared with equally common non-associated chains, HLA-associated TCR beta chains in a later analysis were more clonally expanded and had lower generation probabilities. Broadly in line with IMGT annotations, most TCR beta V segments showed up in productive rearrangements about 87% or about 30% of the time in an earlier analysis of several hundred of the donors.

A remark on this clone: There is no known antigen for this receptor. There are no base qualities to consult, and no much larger clone falls within one base.

The CDR3 holds 15 amino acids from the cysteine to the phenylalanine. Just the 45-base CDR3 DNA is kept, in frame starting at base 1. CDR1 and CDR2 were assigned from the germline V gene as LGHNA and YNFKEQ. V and J are truncated by 4 bases and 8 bases respectively, leaving an intervening sequence of 20 bases. The cohort comprised around 690 healthy bone marrow donors. At the time of sampling, all cohort members were nominally healthy, though unrecorded immune exposures were likely present. The donor was CMV seronegative and was included in the group of over 300 seronegative cohort members. Each donor provided a peripheral blood sample, and peripheral blood mononuclear cells were used for TCR beta sequencing. The Qiagen DNeasy Blood Extraction Kit was used to extract genomic DNA from the blood cell samples. Preparation of the library involved the immunoSEQ multiplex PCR assay. For the multiplex PCR, a mixture combining 60 forward primers for TCR Vbeta segments and 13 reverse primers for TCR Jbeta segments was used. Amplification of the CDR3 region of rearranged TCR beta genes was performed with a multiplex PCR assay on genomic DNA. The Illumina HiSeq System was used to sequence the amplified TCR beta libraries as 87-base-pair reads. Per the authors' processing: A later analysis tallied 80 million to 95 million unique TCR beta chains across the 650 to 750 repertoires, and approximately 11 million of those chains were shared by two or more donors. A nearest-neighbor algorithm error-corrected the raw reads and collapsed the reads into unique sequences, merging closely related sequences to remove PCR and sequencing errors. CDR3 sequences were aligned to IMGT reference sequences to assign V, D and J gene segments. For a sequence to be retained, a match of at least six nucleotides was required to both a V gene segment and a J gene segment. Rearrangements were classified as productive when the CDR3 lacked stop codons and remained in frame with V and J, and all other rearrangements were classified as non-productive. Following IMGT convention, CDR3 was defined as the stretch from the second conserved V-encoded cysteine up to the conserved J-encoded phenylalanine. The earlier analysis of some 540 of the donors excluded any sequence lacking an unambiguous match to a single V gene segment. In an earlier analysis of around 600 of the donors, V segments were called functional above 56.7% productive rearrangements and were called segregating when the between-donor standard deviation exceeded 5%. A statistical classification framework was built to diagnose cytomegalovirus status from the catalog of TCR beta chain sequences. In a later analysis, TCR nucleotide sequences were compared against IMGT/GENE-DB human TR gene sequences so that V and J genes could be assigned. The TCRdist pipeline was used in a later analysis to assign CDR3 sequences and most-parsimonious VDJ recombination scenarios. In a later analysis, each TCR beta chain was defined by its CDR3 amino acid sequence together with its V-gene family, and reads lacking a unique V-gene family were excluded. In a later analysis, some 600 highly shared, low-generation-probability nucleotide sequences were removed to address suspected cross-contamination and a sequencing artifact. In a later analysis, a clonal expansion index was calculated for each public chain from normalized within-repertoire ranks of inferred template counts. Generation probabilities in a later analysis came from a VDJ recombination model fitted to out-of-frame rearrangements, and those results were checked against IGoR. In a later analysis, hypergeometric tests were used to score TCR-TCR, TCR-HLA and TCR-CMV co-occurrence, with a repertoire-size bias correction applied to TCR pairs. In a later analysis, false discovery rates were estimated by permuting HLA or CMV assignments 20 times. In a later analysis, co-occurring TCRs were grouped using DBSCAN, with TCRdist sequence similarity added in when clustering inside HLA-allele-positive subsets. Repertoires with fewer than 30,000 or more than 120,000 public chains were left out of co-occurrence clustering, as were a few repertoires with anomalous nucleotide sharing. TCRdb stores this immuneACCESS table with in-frame sequences only. Part of the clones is absent; in the studies checked, under half of the shortfall reflects unresolved V genes, and no reason is known for the rest. Clone size and V and J calls were adopted from that table, with D and trimming inferred from the DNA. The sample records around 130,000 clones, roughly four fifths of which are singletons. The ten largest clones take up about 1.8% of the sample.

The chain is encoded by TRBV4-2 joined to TRBJ1-2, with TRBD1 as a weak D call on 5 bases. This receptor was identified in a woman aged 45-60 years in good health and CMV-seronegative. The sample consisted of PBMCs. The CDR3 reads CASSRGAGKLAGYTF. The nucleotide sequence is TGTGCCAGCAGCCGCGGGGCAGGGAAACTGGCAGGCTACACCTTC.